The clone carrying this TCR beta chain was observed once. The target antigen is unknown. Trimming stripped 3 bases from V and 0 bases from J, with 6 bases between. The CDR3 extends over 14 amino acids. CDR1 SGHAT and CDR2 FQNNGV come from the germline V gene. The data are from a study of T cell responses to AZD1222 COVID-19 vaccine. Study outcomes and limitations: Mapped onto spike, vaccine-associated CD4 TCRs spanned it and were dominant at 160-218 and 743-854.

The method was immunoSEQ multiplex PCR; TCRdb's version includes in-frame clones alone and lacks a portion of them. The table lists 100,000 to 150,000 clones, 91% of them singletons, with about 1.9% in the top ten. Pooling of second doses given at about 4 or about 12 weeks was done. J is TRBJ1-3 and V is TRBV11-2, with D unresolved. The sequence was collected from an adult who received the AZD1222 COVID-19 vaccine. Sequences were derived from peripheral blood, sampled 28 days after the second AZD1222 dose. CDR3 loop: CASSLTDSGNTIYF. The CDR3 DNA is TGTGCCAGCAGCTTGACGGACTCTGGAAACACCATATATTTT.